This T cell receptor beta chain stems from a study of T cell changes during pregnancy in multiple sclerosis. Germline trimming cut 0 bases from V and 4 bases from J; bases unmatched to any gene: 6. This CDR3 has 15 residues. Germline CDR1 is SQVTM and CDR2 is ANQGSEA. Using immunoSEQ multiplex PCR, the repertoire was profiled, and TCRdb retains in-frame clones only, with some absent. The sample consists of some 74,000 clones, about nine tenths of them appearing once. The sample here was peripheral blood, taken after pregnancy. The source is a female donor in good health, enrolled as a control in a pregnancy study. The chain carries TRBV29-1 and TRBJ1-2; 9 nucleotides line up with TRBD1. CDR3 sequence reads: CSVEDTGTGIYGYTF. In DNA form, the CDR3 reads TGCAGCGTTGAAGATACCGGGACAGGGATCTATGGCTACACCTTC.